This T cell receptor (beta chain) was identified in a study of CD8+ T cells in alopecia areata. Study results and caveats: For lesional scalp, especially alopecia totalis/universalis, clonality was higher than in normal scalp.

This clone came up once. The target antigen is unknown. Extraction of RNA preceded its reverse transcription into cDNA, which served as the sequencing template. The repertoire was sequenced with immunoSEQ multiplex PCR; TCRdb's copy has only in-frame clones and lacks some. Of 150,000 or so clones listed, approximately 45% are singletons. Germline V CDR1 and CDR2: MNHEY, SVGAGI. There are 14 residues in the CDR3. V lost 0 bases and J 4 bases, leaving 9 bases between the germline ends. PBMCs served as the source from which CD4+ and CD8+ T cells were sorted. The sequence was collected from a human donor with alopecia areata. The specimen sequenced was CD4+ T cells sorted from blood. The chain links TRBV6-5 to TRBJ1-2; D gene unclear. The CDR3 sequence is CASSYSSRFYGYTF. CDR3 nucleotide sequence: TGTGCCAGCAGTTACTCGAGCAGGTTCTATGGCTACACCTTC.